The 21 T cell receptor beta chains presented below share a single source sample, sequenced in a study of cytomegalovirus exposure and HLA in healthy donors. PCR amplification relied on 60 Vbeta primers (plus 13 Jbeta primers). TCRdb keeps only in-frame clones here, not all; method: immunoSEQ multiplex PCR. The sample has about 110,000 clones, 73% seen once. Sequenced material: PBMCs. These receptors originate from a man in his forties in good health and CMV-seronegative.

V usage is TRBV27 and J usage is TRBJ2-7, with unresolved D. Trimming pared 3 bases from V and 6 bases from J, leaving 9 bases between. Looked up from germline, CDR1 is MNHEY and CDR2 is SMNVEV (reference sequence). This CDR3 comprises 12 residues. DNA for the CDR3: TGTGCCAGCAGTTTCACCAGTGGCGAGCAGTACTTC. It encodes CASSFTSGEQYF.

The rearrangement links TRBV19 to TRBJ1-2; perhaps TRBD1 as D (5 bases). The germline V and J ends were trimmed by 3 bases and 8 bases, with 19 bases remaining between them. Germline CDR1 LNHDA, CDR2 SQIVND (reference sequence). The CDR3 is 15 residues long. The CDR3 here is CASSIGRASGEGYTF. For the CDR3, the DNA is TGTGCCAGTAGTATCGGCAGGGCTTCGGGAGAAGGCTACACCTTC. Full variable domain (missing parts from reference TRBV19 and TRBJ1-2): DGGITQSPKYLFRKEGQNVTLSCEQNLNHDAMYWYRQDPGQGLRLIYYSQIVNDFQKGDIAEGYSVSREKKESFPLTVTSAQKNPTAFYLCASSIGRASGEGYTFGSGTRLTVV.

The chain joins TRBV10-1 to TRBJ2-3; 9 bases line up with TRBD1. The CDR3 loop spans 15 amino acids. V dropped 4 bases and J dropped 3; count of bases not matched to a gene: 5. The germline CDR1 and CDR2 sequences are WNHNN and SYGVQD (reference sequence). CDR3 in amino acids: CASSGTGAWTDTQYF. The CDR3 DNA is TGCGCCAGCAGTGGGACAGGGGCATGGACAGATACGCAGTATTTT.

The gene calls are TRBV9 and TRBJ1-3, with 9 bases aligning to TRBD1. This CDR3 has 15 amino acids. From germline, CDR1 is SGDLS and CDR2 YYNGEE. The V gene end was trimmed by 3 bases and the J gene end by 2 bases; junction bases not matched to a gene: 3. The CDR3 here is CASSAQGATGNTIYF. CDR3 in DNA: TGTGCCAGCAGCGCACAGGGGGCGACTGGAAACACCATATATTTT.

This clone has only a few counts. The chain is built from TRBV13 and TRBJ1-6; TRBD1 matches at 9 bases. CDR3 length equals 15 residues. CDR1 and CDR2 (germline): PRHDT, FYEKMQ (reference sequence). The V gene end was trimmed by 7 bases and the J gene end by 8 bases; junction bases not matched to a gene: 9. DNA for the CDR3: TGTGCCAGCACCCGGACAGGGGCTAGTGATTCACCCCTCCACTTT. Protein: CASTRTGASDSPLHF.

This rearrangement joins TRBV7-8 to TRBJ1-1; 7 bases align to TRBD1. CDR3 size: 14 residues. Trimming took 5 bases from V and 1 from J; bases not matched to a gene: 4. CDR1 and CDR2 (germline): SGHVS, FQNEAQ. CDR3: CASSVGTANTEAFF. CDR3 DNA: TGTGCCAGCAGCGTCGGGACAGCGAACACTGAAGCTTTCTTT.

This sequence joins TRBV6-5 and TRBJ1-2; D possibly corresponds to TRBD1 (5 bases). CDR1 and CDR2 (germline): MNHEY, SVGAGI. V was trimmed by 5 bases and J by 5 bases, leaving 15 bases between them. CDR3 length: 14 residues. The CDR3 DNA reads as TGTGCCAGCAGTCCAAACCCTGGGGCTTATGGCTACACCTTC. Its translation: CASSPNPGAYGYTF.

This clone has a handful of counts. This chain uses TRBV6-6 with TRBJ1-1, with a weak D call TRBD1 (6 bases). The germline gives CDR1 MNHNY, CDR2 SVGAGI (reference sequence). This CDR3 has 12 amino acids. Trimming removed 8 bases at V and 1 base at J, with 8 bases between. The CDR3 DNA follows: TGTGCCAGCGGACAGCCGAACACTGAAGCTTTCTTT. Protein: CASGQPNTEAFF.

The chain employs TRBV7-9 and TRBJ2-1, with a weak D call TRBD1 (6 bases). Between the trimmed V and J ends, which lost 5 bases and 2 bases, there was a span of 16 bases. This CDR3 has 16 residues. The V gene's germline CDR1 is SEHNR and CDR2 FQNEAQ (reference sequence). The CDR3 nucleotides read TGTGCCAGCAGCGCACTCACAGGGTCCCCCTACAATGAGCAGTTCTTC. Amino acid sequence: CASSALTGSPYNEQFF.

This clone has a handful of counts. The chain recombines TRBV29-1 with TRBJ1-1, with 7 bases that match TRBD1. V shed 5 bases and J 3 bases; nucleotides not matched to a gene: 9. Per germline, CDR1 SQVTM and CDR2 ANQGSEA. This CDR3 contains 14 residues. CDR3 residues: CSVNAGQIYTEAFF. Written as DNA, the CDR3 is TGCAGCGTTAATGCGGGACAGATTTACACTGAAGCTTTCTTT.

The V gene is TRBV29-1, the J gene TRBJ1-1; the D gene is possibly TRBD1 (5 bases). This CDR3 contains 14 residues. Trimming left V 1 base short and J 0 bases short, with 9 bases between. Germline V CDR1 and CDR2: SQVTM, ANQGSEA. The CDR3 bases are TGCAGCGTTGAAGGGGGGGTAGTGAACACTGAAGCTTTCTTT. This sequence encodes CSVEGGVVNTEAFF.

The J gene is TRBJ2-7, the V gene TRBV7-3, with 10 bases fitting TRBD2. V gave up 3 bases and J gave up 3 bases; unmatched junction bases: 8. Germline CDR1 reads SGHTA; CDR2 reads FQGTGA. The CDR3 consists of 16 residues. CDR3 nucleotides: TGTGCCAGCAGCTTGGGCAGCGGGGGGGCCGGCTACGAGCAGTACTTC. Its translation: CASSLGSGGAGYEQYF.

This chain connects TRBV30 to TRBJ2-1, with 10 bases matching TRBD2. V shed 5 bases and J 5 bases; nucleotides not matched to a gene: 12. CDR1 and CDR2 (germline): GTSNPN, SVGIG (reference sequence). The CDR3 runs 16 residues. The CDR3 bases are TGTGCCTGGTCCGCGTATATAGCGGGGGGTGACAATGAGCAGTTCTTC. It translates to CAWSAYIAGGDNEQFF. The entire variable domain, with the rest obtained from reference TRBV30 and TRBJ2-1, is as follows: SQTIHQWPATLVQPVGSPLSLECTVEGTSNPNLYWYRQAAGRGLQLLFYSVGIGQISSEVPQNLSASRPQDRQFILSSKKLLLSDSGFYLCAWSAYIAGGDNEQFFGPGTRLTVL.

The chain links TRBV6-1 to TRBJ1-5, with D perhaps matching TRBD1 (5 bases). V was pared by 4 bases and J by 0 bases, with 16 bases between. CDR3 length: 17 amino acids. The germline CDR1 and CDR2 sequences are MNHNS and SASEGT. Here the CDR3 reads CASSGRLGTYSNQPQHF. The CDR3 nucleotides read TGTGCCAGCAGTGGCCGGTTGGGGACTTATAGCAATCAGCCCCAGCATTTT.

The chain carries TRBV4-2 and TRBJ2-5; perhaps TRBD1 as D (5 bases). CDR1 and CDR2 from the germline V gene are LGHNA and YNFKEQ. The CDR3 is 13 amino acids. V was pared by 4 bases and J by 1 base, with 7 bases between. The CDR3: CASSPTVQETQYF. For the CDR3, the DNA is TGTGCCAGCAGCCCGACAGTCCAAGAGACCCAGTACTTC.

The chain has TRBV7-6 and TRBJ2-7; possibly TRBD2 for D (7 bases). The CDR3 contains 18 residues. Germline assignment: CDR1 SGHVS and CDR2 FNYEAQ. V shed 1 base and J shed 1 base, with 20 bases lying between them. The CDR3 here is CASSLGLPKGGNSYEQYF. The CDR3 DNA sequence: TGTGCCAGCAGCTTAGGGCTGCCGAAGGGGGGGAATTCCTACGAGCAGTACTTC.

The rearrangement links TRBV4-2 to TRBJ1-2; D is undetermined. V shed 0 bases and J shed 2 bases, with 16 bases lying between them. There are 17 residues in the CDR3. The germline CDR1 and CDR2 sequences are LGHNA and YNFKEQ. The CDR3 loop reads CASSQDIGLTANYGYTF. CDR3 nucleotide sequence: TGTGCCAGCAGCCAAGACATTGGATTGACTGCAAACTATGGCTACACCTTC.

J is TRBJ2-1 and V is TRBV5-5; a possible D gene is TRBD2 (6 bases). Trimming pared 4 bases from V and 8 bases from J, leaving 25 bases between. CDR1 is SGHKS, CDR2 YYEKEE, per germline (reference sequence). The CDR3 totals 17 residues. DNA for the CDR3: TGTGCCAGCAGCCTCCAACCGGGACTGGGGACCGGGGATGAGCAGTTCTTC. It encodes CASSLQPGLGTGDEQFF.

CDR3 sequence: CSVKTGISNQPQHF. The DNA for the CDR3 is TGCAGCGTCAAGACAGGGATTAGCAATCAGCCCCAGCATTTT. The chain uses TRBV29-1 and TRBJ1-5, with 7 nucleotides matching TRBD1. Germline loops: CDR1 SQVTM, CDR2 ANQGSEA. This CDR3 is 14 amino acids long. With 6 bases clipped from V and 0 bases from J, the junction kept 5 bases outside the gene matches.

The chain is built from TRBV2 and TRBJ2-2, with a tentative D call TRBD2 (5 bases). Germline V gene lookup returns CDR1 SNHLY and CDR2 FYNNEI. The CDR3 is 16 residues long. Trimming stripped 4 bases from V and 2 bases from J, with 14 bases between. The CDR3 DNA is TGTGCCAGCAGTGCCGAAGGAGGCCATAACACCGGGGAGCTGTTTTTT. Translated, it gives CASSAEGGHNTGELFF.

For the CDR3, the DNA is TGTGCCAGTAGTGTTACAGGAGTCAACACTGAAGCTTTCTTT. Protein: CASSVTGVNTEAFF. The chain uses TRBV19 and TRBJ1-1, with D perhaps TRBD1 (5 bases). Trimming cost V 5 bases and J 2 bases, with 12 bases left between them. The CDR3 consists of 14 residues. Germline lookup yields CDR1 LNHDA and CDR2 SQIVND (reference sequence).